Listed here are 4 T cell receptor beta chains from one sample, sequenced in a study of response to subunit inactivated influenza vaccine. TCRdb recomputed calls from the RT-PCR reads with MiXCR, one row per CDR3 protein. Of more than 500,000 distinct CDR3 sequences detected, over 9% appear once; the ten largest clones hold roughly 9.6%. These same records also appear under a second study, on T cells expressing NK-cell markers. From that study: Generation of TCR beta cDNA was performed by 5'RACE template switching incorporating UMIs.

Specimen: PBMCs from blood, collected on the day of vaccination. The receptor source for this set is a man aged 50 to 59 who received an inactivated influenza vaccine.

This clonotype was seen only a few times. The chain couples TRBV12-3 or TRBV12-4 to TRBJ1-5; D is undetermined. This CDR3 region has 13 residues. With 5 bases removed from V and 6 bases from J, the gap between germline ends came to 11 bases. The CDR3 reads CASSTDFPQPQHF. CDR3 bases: TGTGCCAGCAGTACAGATTTCCCTCAGCCCCAGCATTTT.

The chain is built from TRBV30 and TRBJ1-4; D gene uncertain. From germline, CDR1 is GTSNPN and CDR2 SVGIG (reference sequence). The CDR3 spans 13 residues. The germline V and J ends were trimmed by 2 bases and 9 bases, with 13 bases remaining between them. CDR3 region: CAWSRLVGQKLFF. CDR3 bases: TGTGCCTGGAGTCGGCTTGTAGGGCAAAAACTGTTTTTT.

V gene TRBV10-3 combines with J gene TRBJ2-2, with 11 bases lining up with TRBD1. V was clipped by 6 bases and J by 4 bases; unmatched bases: 4. Looked up from germline, CDR1 is ENHRY and CDR2 is SYGVKD. The CDR3 has 15 amino acids. The CDR3 sequence is CAIRTGTGGTGELFF. As DNA, the CDR3 is TGTGCCATCAGGACCGGGACAGGGGGCACCGGGGAGCTGTTTTTT.

The rearrangement joins TRBV27 to TRBJ2-3, with 10 bases matching TRBD2. V was clipped by 7 bases and J by 2 bases; unmatched bases: 6. The CDR3 loop spans 15 amino acids. The germline gives CDR1 MNHEY, CDR2 SMNVEV (reference sequence). DNA for the CDR3: TGTGCCAGCATTGAACTAGCGGGGAACACAGATACGCAGTATTTT. As protein: CASIELAGNTDTQYF.